This TCR beta chain derives from a study of immune characterization of retroperitoneal liposarcoma. TCRdb processed the PCR reads anew with MiXCR; each CDR3 protein has one entry. There are around 7,000 distinct CDR3 sequences in the sample; around 28% occur only once, and 35% to 50% lies in the top ten. The CDR3 runs to 14 residues. Germline CDR1 and CDR2: MNHEY and SMNVEV (reference sequence). V trimming: 6 bases; J trimming: 2 bases; junction bases outside the gene matches: 5. Sequencing used blood. This TCR derives from a male donor with retroperitoneal liposarcoma. This sequence joins TRBV27 and TRBJ2-7; 9 nucleotides agree with TRBD1. CDR3 sequence (DNA): TGTGCCAGCAGAACCGGGACAGGGCCCTACGAGCAGTACTTC. Translation gives CASRTGTGPYEQYF.